These T cell receptor beta chains were read from a single sample in a study of blood T cell repertoires in COVID-19. Libraries were prepared by immunoSEQ multiplex PCR; TCRdb keeps only in-frame clonotypes and omits some of them. The table has over 300,000 clones, 87% seen once. The sample was PBMCs or T cells enriched from blood (not recorded which). These receptors all come from a woman in her twenties or thirties who had recovered from COVID-19. The CDR3 runs from the conserved cysteine through the conserved F or W. The order of the fields is J gene, V gene, D gene, CDR3 protein. A D gene is named only where the DNA matches it firmly.

>TRBJ1-2|TRBV10-2|NA
CASSDGGWSGYTF
>TRBJ1-2|TRBV27|NA
CASSLSPGGGYGYTF
>TRBJ1-1|TRBV7-3|TRBD1
CASSRTGGATEAFF
>TRBJ1-1|TRBV25-1|TRBD1
CASSEFTGAGTEAFF
>TRBJ1-1|TRBV19|NA
CASSIGRVDTEAFF
>TRBJ1-2|TRBV6-5|TRBD1
CASSQSTGNYGYTF
>TRBJ1-3|TRBV10-2|NA
CASRAGNTIYF
>TRBJ1-2|TRBV6-2/TRBV6-3|NA
CASSPKTGPRGVLNYGYTF
>TRBJ1-1|TRBV3-1/TRBV3-2|NA
CASSQQGGTEAFF
>TRBJ1-2|TRBV3-1/TRBV3-2|NA
CASSRTLTRANYGYTF
>TRBJ1-2|TRBV29-1|NA
CSVDKEGTYGYTF
>TRBJ1-1|TRBV27|NA
CASSLYPLTGTTEAFF
>TRBJ1-2|TRBV13|NA
CASSLGSGDYTF
>TRBJ1-1|TRBV5-1|TRBD1
CASSLRQGSGTEAFF
>TRBJ2-1|TRBV5-4|TRBD2
CASSSPTSGGYNEQFF
>TRBJ2-7|TRBV5-6|TRBD1
CASSLPGQGRVGEQYF
>TRBJ2-3|TRBV15|NA
CATSSGLKDTQYF
>TRBJ1-2|TRBV5-1|TRBD1
CASSSSTTGVAYGYTF
>TRBJ1-1|TRBV12-3/TRBV12-4|TRBD1
CASSSPRGLEAFF
>TRBJ2-7|TRBV30|TRBD1
CAWSFGTGSTYEQYF
>TRBJ2-3|TRBV19|TRBD2
CASSPLRGVGAHTQYF
>TRBJ2-7|TRBV7-2|TRBD1
CASSFDRGTYEQYF
>TRBJ2-3|TRBV7-6|NA
CASSLIQLPGTDTQYF
>TRBJ1-4|TRBV4-1|TRBD1
CASSPPGQLNEKLFF
>TRBJ1-1|TRBV7-8|NA
CASRIQGPNTEAFF
>TRBJ1-5|TRBV6-5|TRBD1
CASETGDNQPQHF
>TRBJ2-7|TRBV7-6|TRBD2
CASSLERRGSYEQYF
>TRBJ1-1|TRBV5-1|NA
CASSAQTNTEAFF
>TRBJ1-5|TRBV18|NA
CASSPAGGNQPQHF
>TRBJ1-1|TRBV5-1|NA
CASSLARRDTEAFF
>TRBJ1-1|TRBV3-1/TRBV3-2|NA
CASSLLGRPGGAFF
>TRBJ1-1|TRBV19|NA
CASSPNILGDTEAFF
>TRBJ2-3|TRBV6-1|NA
CASSESAGGTDTQYF
>TRBJ2-7|TRBV6-5|NA
CASSYSAEPYEQYF
>TRBJ1-1|TRBV7-2|TRBD1
CASSAGQGGNTEAFF
>TRBJ1-1|TRBV6-2/TRBV6-3|TRBD1
CASSYQYRGERDTEAFF
>TRBJ1-6|TRBV13|TRBD1
CASSIDRVPGSPLHF
>TRBJ1-1|TRBV18|NA
CASSPREAMNTEAFF
>TRBJ1-2|TRBV10-3|TRBD1
CAMGQGNYGYTF
>TRBJ2-2|TRBV30|TRBD2
CAWRSGGNTGELFF
>TRBJ1-1|TRBV6-5|TRBD1
CASSSAPGQGRTFF
>TRBJ2-4|TRBV4-3|TRBD1
CASSQDLWDSKNIQYF
>TRBJ2-1|TRBV7-2|TRBD2
CASSLITSGGEQFF
>TRBJ1-1|TRBV29-1|NA
CSVEDLTVGRGGTEAFF
>TRBJ1-2|TRBV30|TRBD1
CAWRRTGAYGYTF
>TRBJ1-6|TRBV2|NA
CASSDRPLRNSPLHF
>TRBJ1-1|TRBV14|TRBD1
CASSQTGGNTEAFF
>TRBJ2-5|TRBV6-5|NA
CASMEAYQETQYF
>TRBJ1-2|TRBV30|NA
CAWSGGNYGYTF
>TRBJ1-2|TRBV3-1/TRBV3-2|NA
CASSQVGGDYGYTF
>TRBJ1-1|TRBV5-8|NA
CASSHRRALNTEAFF
>TRBJ1-3|TRBV9|TRBD1
CASSVNRGGVGNTIYF
>TRBJ1-4|TRBV6-5|NA
CASRPDSGRSFVLFF
>TRBJ1-2|TRBV5-5|NA
CASRPGQPGSYGYTF
>TRBJ2-1|TRBV27|TRBD2
CASRPSRLAGGRNEQFF
>TRBJ1-1|TRBV30|NA
CAWVHGRVNTEAFF
>TRBJ1-2|TRBV6-5|NA
CASGQPTNYGYTF
>TRBJ1-6|TRBV9|NA
CASSVGAGMTNSPLHF
>TRBJ1-1|TRBV29-1|TRBD1
CSVADRGHTEAFF